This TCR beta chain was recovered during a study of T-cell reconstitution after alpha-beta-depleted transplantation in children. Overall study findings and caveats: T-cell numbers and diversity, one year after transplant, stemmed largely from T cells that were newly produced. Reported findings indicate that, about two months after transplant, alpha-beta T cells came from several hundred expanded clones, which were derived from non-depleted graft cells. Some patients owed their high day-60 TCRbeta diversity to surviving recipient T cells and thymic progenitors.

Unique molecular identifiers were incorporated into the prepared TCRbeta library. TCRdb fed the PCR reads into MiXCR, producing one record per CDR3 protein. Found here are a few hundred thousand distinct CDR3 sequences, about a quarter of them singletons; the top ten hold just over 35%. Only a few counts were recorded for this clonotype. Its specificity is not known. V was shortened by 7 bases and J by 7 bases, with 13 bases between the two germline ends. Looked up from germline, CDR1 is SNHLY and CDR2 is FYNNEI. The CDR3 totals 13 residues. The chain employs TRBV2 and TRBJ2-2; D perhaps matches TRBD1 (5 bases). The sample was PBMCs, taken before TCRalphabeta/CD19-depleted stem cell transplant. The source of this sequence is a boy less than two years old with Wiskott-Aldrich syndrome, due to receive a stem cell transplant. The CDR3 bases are TGTGCCAGCAAAAAGACAGTCGGCGGGGAGCTGTTTTTT. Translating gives CASKKTVGGELFF.